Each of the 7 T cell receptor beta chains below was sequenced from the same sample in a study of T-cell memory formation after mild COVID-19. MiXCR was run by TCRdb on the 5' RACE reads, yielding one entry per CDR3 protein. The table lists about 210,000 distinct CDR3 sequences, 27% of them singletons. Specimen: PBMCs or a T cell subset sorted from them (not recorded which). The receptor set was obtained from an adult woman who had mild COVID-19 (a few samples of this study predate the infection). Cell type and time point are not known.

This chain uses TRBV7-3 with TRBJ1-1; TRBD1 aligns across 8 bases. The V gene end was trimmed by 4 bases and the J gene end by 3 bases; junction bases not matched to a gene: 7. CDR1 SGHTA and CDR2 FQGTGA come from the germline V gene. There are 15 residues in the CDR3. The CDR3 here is CASSSPDRGYTEAFF. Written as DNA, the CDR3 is TGTGCCAGCAGCTCGCCAGACAGGGGATACACTGAAGCTTTCTTT.

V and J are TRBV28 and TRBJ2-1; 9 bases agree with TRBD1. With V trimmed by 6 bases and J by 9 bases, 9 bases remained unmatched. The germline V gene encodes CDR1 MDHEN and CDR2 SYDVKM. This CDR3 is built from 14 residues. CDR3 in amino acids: CASRGQGLSPEQFF. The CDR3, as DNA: TGTGCCAGCAGGGGACAGGGATTGTCCCCTGAGCAGTTCTTC.

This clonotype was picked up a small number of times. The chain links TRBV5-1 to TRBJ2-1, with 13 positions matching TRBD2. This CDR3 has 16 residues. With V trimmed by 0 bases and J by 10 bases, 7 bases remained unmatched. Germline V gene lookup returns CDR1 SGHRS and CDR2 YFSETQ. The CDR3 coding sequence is TGCGCCAGCAGCTTGGGGACTAGCGGGAGAGTTGGGGAGCAGTTCTTC. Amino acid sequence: CASSLGTSGRVGEQFF.

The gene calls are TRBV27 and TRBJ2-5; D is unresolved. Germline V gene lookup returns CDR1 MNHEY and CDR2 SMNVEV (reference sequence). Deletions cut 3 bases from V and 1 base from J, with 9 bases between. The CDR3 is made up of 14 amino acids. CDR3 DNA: TGTGCCAGCAGTTTCCGGCAGAGCCAAGAGACCCAGTACTTC. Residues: CASSFRQSQETQYF.

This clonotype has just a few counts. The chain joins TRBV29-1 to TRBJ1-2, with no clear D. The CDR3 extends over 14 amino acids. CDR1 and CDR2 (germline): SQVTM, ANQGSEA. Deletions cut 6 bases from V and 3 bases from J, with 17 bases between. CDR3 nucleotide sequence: TGCAGCGTAGAATACAGTGAAGGGTACTATGGCTACACCTTC. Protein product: CSVEYSEGYYGYTF. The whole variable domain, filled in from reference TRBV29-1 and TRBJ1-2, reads SAVISQKPSRDICQRGTSLTIQCQVDSQVTMMFWYRQQPGQSLTLIATANQGSEATYESGFVIDKFPISRPNLTFSTLTVSNMSPEDSSIYLCSVEYSEGYYGYTFGSGTRLTVV.

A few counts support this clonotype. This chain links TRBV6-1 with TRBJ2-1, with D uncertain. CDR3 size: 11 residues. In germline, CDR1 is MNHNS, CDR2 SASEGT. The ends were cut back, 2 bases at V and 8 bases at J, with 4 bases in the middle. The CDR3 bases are TGTGCCAGCAGTGAAAGATATGAGCAGTTCTTC. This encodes CASSERYEQFF.

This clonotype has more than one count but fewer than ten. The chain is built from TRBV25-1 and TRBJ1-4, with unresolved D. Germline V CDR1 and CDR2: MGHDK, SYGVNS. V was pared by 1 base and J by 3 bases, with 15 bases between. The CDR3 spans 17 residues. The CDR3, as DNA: TGTGCCAGCAGTGAATTATCAGGCGGGCTTGCTAATGAAAAACTGTTTTTT. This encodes CASSELSGGLANEKLFF.